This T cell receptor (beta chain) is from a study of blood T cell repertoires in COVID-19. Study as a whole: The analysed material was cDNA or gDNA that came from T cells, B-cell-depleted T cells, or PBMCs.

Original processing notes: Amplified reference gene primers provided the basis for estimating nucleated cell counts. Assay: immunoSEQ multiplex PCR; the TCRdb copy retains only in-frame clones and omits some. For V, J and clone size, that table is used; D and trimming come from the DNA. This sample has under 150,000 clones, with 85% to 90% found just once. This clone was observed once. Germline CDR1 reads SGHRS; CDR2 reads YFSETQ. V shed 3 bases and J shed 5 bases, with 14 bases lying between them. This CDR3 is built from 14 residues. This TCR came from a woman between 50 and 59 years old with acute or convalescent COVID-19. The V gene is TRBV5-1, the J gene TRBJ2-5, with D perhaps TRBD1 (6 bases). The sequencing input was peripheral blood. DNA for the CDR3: TGCGCCAGCAGCTCCAGGGGTCCGTGGGAGACCCAGTACTTC. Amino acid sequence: CASSSRGPWETQYF.